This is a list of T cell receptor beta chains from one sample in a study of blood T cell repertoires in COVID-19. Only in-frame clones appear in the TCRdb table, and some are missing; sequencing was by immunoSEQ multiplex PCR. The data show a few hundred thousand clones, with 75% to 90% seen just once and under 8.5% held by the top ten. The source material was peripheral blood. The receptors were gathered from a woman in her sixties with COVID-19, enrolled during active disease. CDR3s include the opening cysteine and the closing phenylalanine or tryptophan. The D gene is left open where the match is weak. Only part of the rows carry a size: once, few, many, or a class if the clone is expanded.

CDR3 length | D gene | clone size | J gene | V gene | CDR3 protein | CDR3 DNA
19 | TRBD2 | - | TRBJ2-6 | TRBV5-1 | CASSSGLAGGRPGANVLTF | TGCGCCAGCAGCTCAGGACTAGCGGGGGGGCGACCTGGGGCCAACGTCCTGACTTTC
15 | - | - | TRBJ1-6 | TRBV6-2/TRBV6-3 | CASSQGETGNSPLHF | TGTGCCAGCAGTCAAGGGGAAACGGGCAATTCACCCCTCCACTTT
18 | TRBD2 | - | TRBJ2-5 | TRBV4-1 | CASSQDILAGAPRKTQYF | TGCGCCAGCAGCCAAGATATCCTAGCGGGGGCCCCAAGAAAGACCCAGTACTTC
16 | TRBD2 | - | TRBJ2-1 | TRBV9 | CASTRTSGGSYNEQFF | TGTGCCAGCACCAGGACTAGCGGGGGGTCCTACAATGAGCAGTTCTTC
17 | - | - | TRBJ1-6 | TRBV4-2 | CASSQDGVTSRNSPLHF | TGTGCCAGCAGCCAAGACGGGGTGACCTCTCGGAACTCACCCCTCCACTTT
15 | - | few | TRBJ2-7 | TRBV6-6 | CASSSPGEVSYEQYF | TGTGCCAGCAGTTCCCCGGGGGAGGTCTCCTACGAGCAGTACTTC
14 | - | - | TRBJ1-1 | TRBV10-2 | CASSAYGEGTEAFF | TGCGCCAGCAGTGCTTACGGGGAGGGCACTGAAGCTTTCTTT
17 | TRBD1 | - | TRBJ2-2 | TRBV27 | CASSPLPGQGKSGELFF | TGTGCCAGCAGTCCGCTGCCGGGACAGGGGAAATCCGGGGAGCTGTTTTTT
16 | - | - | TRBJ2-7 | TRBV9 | CASSVAPQGWGYEQYF | TGTGCCAGCAGCGTAGCCCCTCAGGGGTGGGGCTACGAGCAGTACTTC
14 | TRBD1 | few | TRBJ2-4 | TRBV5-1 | CASSHGQGERIQYF | TGCGCCAGCAGCCATGGACAGGGGGAAAGGATTCAGTACTTC
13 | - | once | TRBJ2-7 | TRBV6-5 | CASRRPRGNEQYF | TGTGCCAGCAGACGACCCCGGGGAAACGAGCAGTACTTC
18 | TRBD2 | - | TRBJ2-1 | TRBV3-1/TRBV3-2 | CASSQDPPGTSGGVQQFF | TGTGCCAGCAGCCAAGATCCCCCGGGGACTAGCGGGGGAGTGCAGCAGTTCTTC
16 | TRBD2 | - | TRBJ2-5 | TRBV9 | CASSVGGAGGEETQYF | TGTGCCAGCAGCGTAGGTGGAGCGGGGGGCGAAGAGACCCAGTACTTC
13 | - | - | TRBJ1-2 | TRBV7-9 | CASSLLQLYGYTF | TGTGCCAGCAGCTTACTACAGCTCTATGGCTACACCTTC
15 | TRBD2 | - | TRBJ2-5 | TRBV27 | CASSEIQTSFVTQYF | TGTGCCAGCAGTGAAATCCAGACTAGCTTTGTGACCCAGTACTTC
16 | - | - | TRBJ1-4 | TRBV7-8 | CASSLAGETSLGKLFF | TGTGCCAGCAGCTTAGCGGGTGAAACCTCACTAGGGAAACTGTTTTTT
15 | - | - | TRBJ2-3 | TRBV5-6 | CASSLAGGGTDTQYF | TGTGCCAGCAGCTTGGCCGGGGGAGGCACAGATACGCAGTATTTT
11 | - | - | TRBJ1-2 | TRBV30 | CAWSENYGYTF | TGTGCCTGGAGCGAGAACTATGGCTACACCTTC
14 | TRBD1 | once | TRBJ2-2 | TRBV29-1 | CSVGQGAGTGELFF | TGCAGCGTAGGACAGGGGGCGGGCACCGGGGAGCTGTTTTTT
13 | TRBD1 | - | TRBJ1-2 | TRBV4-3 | CASSARQGGGYTF | TGCGCCAGCAGCGCCCGACAGGGTGGCGGCTACACCTTC
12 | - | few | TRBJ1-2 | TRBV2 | CAGLHGSYGYTF | TGTGCCGGCCTACACGGGAGCTATGGCTACACCTTC
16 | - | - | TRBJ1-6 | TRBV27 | CASSSSLSSYNSPLHF | TGTGCCAGCAGTTCGTCACTGAGCTCCTATAATTCACCCCTCCACTTT
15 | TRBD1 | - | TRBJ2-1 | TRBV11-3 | CASSPGQGSYNEQFF | TGTGCCAGCAGCCCCGGACAGGGGTCCTACAATGAGCAGTTCTTC
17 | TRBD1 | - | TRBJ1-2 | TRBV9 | CASSPLVRDRGYNGYTF | TGTGCCAGCAGCCCTCTAGTAAGGGACAGGGGGTATAATGGCTACACCTTC
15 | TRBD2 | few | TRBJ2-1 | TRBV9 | CASSDTSGVYNEQFF | TGTGCCAGCAGCGACACTAGCGGCGTTTACAATGAGCAGTTCTTC
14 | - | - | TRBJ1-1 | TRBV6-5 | CASSWGGRWAEAFF | TGTGCCAGCAGTTGGGGGGGGCGGTGGGCTGAAGCTTTCTTT
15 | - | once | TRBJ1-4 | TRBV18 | CASSLVQTTNEKLFF | TGTGCCAGCTCACTCGTGCAGACAACTAATGAAAAACTGTTTTTT
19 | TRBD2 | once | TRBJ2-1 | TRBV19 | CASSSTSGGAPLGYNEQFF | TGTGCCAGTAGTAGCACTAGCGGGGGGGCACCGTTAGGGTACAATGAGCAGTTCTTC
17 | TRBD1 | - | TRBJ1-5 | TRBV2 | CASSGPTGGESNQPQHF | TGTGCCAGCAGTGGGCCGACAGGGGGTGAGAGCAATCAGCCCCAGCATTTT
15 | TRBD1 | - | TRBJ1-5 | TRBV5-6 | CASSSGQGLNQPQHF | TGTGCCAGCAGCTCGGGACAGGGGCTAAATCAGCCCCAGCATTTT
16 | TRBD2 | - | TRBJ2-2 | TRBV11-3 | CASSLDPTSGTGELFF | TGTGCCAGCAGCTTAGATCCCACTAGCGGGACCGGGGAGCTGTTTTTT
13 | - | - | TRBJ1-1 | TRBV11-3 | CASSEGLNTEAFF | TGTGCCAGCAGCGAGGGCCTGAACACTGAAGCTTTCTTT
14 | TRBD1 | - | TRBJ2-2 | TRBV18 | CASSSRTGTGELFF | TGTGCCAGCTCATCGCGGACAGGAACCGGGGAGCTGTTTTTT
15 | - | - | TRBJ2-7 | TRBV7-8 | CASSLAPTGSYEQYF | TGTGCCAGCAGCTTAGCCCCTACAGGGTCCTACGAGCAGTACTTC
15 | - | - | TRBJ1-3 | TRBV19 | CASRAGERFGNTIYF | TGTGCCAGTAGGGCCGGGGAGAGATTTGGAAACACCATATATTTT
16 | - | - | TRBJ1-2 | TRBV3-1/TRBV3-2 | CASSPIGQPFNYGYTF | TGTGCCAGCAGCCCCATAGGACAGCCCTTTAACTATGGCTACACCTTC
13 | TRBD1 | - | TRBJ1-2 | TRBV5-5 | CASSFRTGDGYTF | TGTGCCAGCAGCTTTAGGACAGGGGATGGCTACACCTTC
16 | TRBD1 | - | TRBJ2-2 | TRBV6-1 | CASSVGTEVFAGELFF | TGTGCCAGCAGTGTGGGGACAGAAGTCTTTGCCGGGGAGCTGTTTTTT
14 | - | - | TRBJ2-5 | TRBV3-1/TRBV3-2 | CASSPSRTEETQYF | TGTGCCAGCAGCCCGTCCCGGACAGAAGAGACCCAGTACTTC
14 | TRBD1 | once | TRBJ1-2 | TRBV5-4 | CASSPPGQYYGYTF | TGTGCCAGCAGCCCGCCGGGACAGTACTATGGCTACACCTTC
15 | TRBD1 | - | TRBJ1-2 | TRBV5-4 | CASSLVSQGNYGYTF | TGTGCCAGCAGCTTGGTATCACAGGGGAACTATGGCTACACCTTC
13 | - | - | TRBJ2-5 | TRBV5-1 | CASSLLGGETQYF | TGCGCCAGCAGCTTATTAGGCGGGGAGACCCAGTACTTC
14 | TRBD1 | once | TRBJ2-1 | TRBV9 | CASSTGTGLHEQFF | TGTGCCAGCAGCACCGGGACAGGTTTACATGAGCAGTTCTTC
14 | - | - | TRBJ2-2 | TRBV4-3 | CASSQDGVTGELFF | TGCGCCAGCAGCCAAGACGGAGTCACCGGGGAGCTGTTTTTT
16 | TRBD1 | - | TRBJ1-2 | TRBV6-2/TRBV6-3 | CASSPGGTGGDYGYTF | TGTGCCAGCAGTCCCGGGGGGACAGGGGGCGACTATGGCTACACCTTC
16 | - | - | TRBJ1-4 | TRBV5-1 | CASSSPTGSTNEKLFF | TGCGCCAGCAGCTCCCCGACAGGTTCAACTAATGAAAAACTGTTTTTT
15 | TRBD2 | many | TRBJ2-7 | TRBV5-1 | CASSLRASGEYEQYF | TGCGCCAGCAGCTTGAGGGCTAGCGGGGAGTACGAGCAGTACTTC
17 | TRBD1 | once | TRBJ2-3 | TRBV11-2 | CASSSSRRDRVTDTQYF | TGTGCCAGCAGCTCATCGAGAAGGGACAGGGTAACAGATACGCAGTATTTT
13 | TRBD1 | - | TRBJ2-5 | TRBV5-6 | CASSSTGAETQYF | TGTGCCAGCAGCTCGACAGGGGCCGAGACCCAGTACTTC
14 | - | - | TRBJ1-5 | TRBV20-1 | CSASPETGNQPQHF | TGCAGTGCCAGTCCTGAAACGGGGAATCAGCCCCAGCATTTT
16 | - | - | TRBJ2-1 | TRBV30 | CAWTQGGSRSYNEQFF | TGTGCCTGGACCCAGGGTGGCAGTCGCTCCTACAATGAGCAGTTCTTC
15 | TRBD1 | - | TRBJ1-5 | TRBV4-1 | CASRRGQGEDQPQHF | TGCGCCAGCAGGCGGGGACAGGGGGAGGATCAGCCCCAGCATTTT
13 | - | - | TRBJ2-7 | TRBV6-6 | CASSYSGGNEQYF | TGTGCCAGCAGTTACTCTGGGGGGAACGAGCAGTACTTC
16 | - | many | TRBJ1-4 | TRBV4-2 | CASSQPTGATNEKLFF | TGTGCCAGCAGCCAGCCGACAGGAGCAACTAATGAAAAACTGTTTTTT
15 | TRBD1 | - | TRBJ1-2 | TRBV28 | CASSPSGQGHYGYTF | TGTGCCAGCAGCCCGAGCGGACAGGGCCACTATGGCTACACCTTC
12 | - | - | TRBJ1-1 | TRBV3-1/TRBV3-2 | CASTDSNTEAFF | TGTGCCAGCACCGACTCGAACACTGAAGCTTTCTTT
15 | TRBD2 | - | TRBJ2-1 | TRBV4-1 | CASSGLAGQYNEQFF | TGCGCCAGCAGCGGACTAGCGGGACAGTACAATGAGCAGTTCTTC
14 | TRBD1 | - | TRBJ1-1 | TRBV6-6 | CASRVTGTGTEAFF | TGTGCCAGCAGGGTGACAGGGACGGGCACTGAAGCTTTCTTT
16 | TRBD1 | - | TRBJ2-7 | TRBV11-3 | CASSPGGQGFRYEQYF | TGTGCCAGCAGCCCCGGAGGACAGGGGTTTAGGTACGAGCAGTACTTC
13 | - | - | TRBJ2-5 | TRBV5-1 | CASSTPGMETQYF | TGCGCCAGCTCCACTCCCGGGATGGAGACCCAGTACTTC